In this sample, the clone carrying this TCR beta chain turned up many times. Its antigen is unknown. These data are taken from a study of CD8 T cells in ankylosing spondylitis. Regarding the study as a whole: Disease-linked clones displayed a CD8+ phenotype and appeared relatively rarely in peripheral blood. About 8 highly homologous variants made up a TCR beta motif that seemed to typify ankylosing spondylitis blood. Enrichment of disease-linked clones was reportedly significant in matched ankylosing spondylitis synovial fluid.

Quantitative 5'-RACE with molecular barcodes was used to make the TCR beta libraries. TCRdb ran MiXCR on the 5' RACE reads and lists one entry per CDR3 protein. The table has 200,000 to 250,000 distinct CDR3 sequences, roughly 25% seen once; the top ten hold 6.6%. The V end lost 6 bases, the J end lost 3 bases, and 8 bases lay between the germline ends. There are 12 residues in the CDR3. Germline-derived CDR1 and CDR2 are MNHEY and SVGEGT. Sample: blood, either unsorted or a sorted T cell fraction (not recorded which). The genes are TRBV6-2 or TRBV6-3 and TRBJ2-5; no definite D call. The source is a male donor with ankylosing spondylitis or in good health (not recorded which). Written as DNA, the CDR3 is TGTGCCAGCAGGAAGGGTGAAGAGACCCAGTACTTC. Translated: CASRKGEETQYF.